This TCR beta chain was obtained from a study of blood T cell repertoires in COVID-19. This CDR3 has 16 amino acids. The V gene end was trimmed by 3 bases and the J gene end by 3 bases; junction bases not matched to a gene: 4. Germline CDR1 reads LGHNA; CDR2 reads YNFKEQ. This clone was observed a handful of times. Using immunoSEQ multiplex PCR, the repertoire was profiled, and TCRdb retains in-frame clones only, with some absent. The table includes 150,000 to 200,000 clones, around nine tenths detected once. This rearrangement joins TRBV4-2 to TRBJ2-1; 11 nucleotides agree with TRBD2. The material sequenced was peripheral blood. The sequence came from a young man with active or convalescent COVID-19. Written as DNA, the CDR3 is TGTGCCAGCAGCCATCTCCTAGCGGGGGGCTACAATGAGCAGTTCTTC. It specifies CASSHLLAGGYNEQFF.